The rows below give T cell receptor beta chains drawn from one sample of a study of immune evolution from preneoplasia to lung adenocarcinoma. The protocol was immunoSEQ multiplex PCR, while the TCRdb copy is restricted to in-frame clones and leaves out a portion. This table has some 16,000 clones, approximately 86% appearing once. The sequenced sample consisted of FFPE invasive lung adenocarcinoma tissue. Source of these receptors: a person aged 65 to 79 with invasive lung adenocarcinoma. Each CDR3 is given with its conserved first and last residue. The D gene is left open where the match is weak. Not all rows give a size; the values are once, few, many and, for expanded clones, a class.

j_call: TRBJ2-1; cdr3_length: 17; d_call: TRBD1; v_call: TRBV18; clone_size: -; cdr3_nt: TGTGCCAGCTCACCAAGCCCGACAGGGCACTCCTACAATGAGCAGTTCTTC; cdr3_aa: CASSPSPTGHSYNEQFF
j_call: TRBJ2-3; cdr3_length: 15; d_call: -; v_call: TRBV7-9; clone_size: -; cdr3_nt: TGTGCCAGCAGCTTAGACGGGACCGCCACAGATACGCAGTATTTT; cdr3_aa: CASSLDGTATDTQYF
j_call: TRBJ1-1; cdr3_length: 16; d_call: TRBD1; v_call: TRBV18; clone_size: -; cdr3_nt: TGTGCCAGCTCACCTTACGGGACAGGCATGAACACTGAAGCTTTCTTT; cdr3_aa: CASSPYGTGMNTEAFF
j_call: TRBJ2-5; cdr3_length: 16; d_call: -; v_call: TRBV5-5; clone_size: once; cdr3_nt: TGTGCCAGCATCCTTTCACACAGGGCGCCCCCGGAGACCCAGTACTTC; cdr3_aa: CASILSHRAPPETQYF
j_call: TRBJ2-7; cdr3_length: 13; d_call: TRBD2; v_call: TRBV27; clone_size: -; cdr3_nt: TGTGCCAGCTCACAAAGCGGGGGCAACGAGCAGTACTTC; cdr3_aa: CASSQSGGNEQYF
j_call: TRBJ2-1; cdr3_length: 14; d_call: -; v_call: TRBV7-9; clone_size: -; cdr3_nt: TGTGCCAGCAGCTTTGAGTACAGGGTACATGAGCAGTTCTTC; cdr3_aa: CASSFEYRVHEQFF
j_call: TRBJ2-2; cdr3_length: 8; d_call: -; v_call: TRBV28; clone_size: -; cdr3_nt: TGTCCCAGCGGGGAGCTGTTTTTT; cdr3_aa: CPSGELFF
j_call: TRBJ2-1; cdr3_length: 14; d_call: -; v_call: TRBV28; clone_size: -; cdr3_nt: TGTGCCAGCAGGATAACACGTGGATACAATGAGCAGTTCTTC; cdr3_aa: CASRITRGYNEQFF
j_call: TRBJ1-4; cdr3_length: 14; d_call: -; v_call: TRBV30; clone_size: -; cdr3_nt: TGTGCCTGGAGTGTGAGGAGCACTAATGAAAAACTGTTTTTT; cdr3_aa: CAWSVRSTNEKLFF
j_call: TRBJ2-2; cdr3_length: 15; d_call: TRBD2; v_call: TRBV6-1; clone_size: once; cdr3_nt: TGTGCCAGCAGTGCACTAGCGGGAGACCACGGGGAGCTGTTTTTT; cdr3_aa: CASSALAGDHGELFF
j_call: TRBJ2-7; cdr3_length: 16; d_call: -; v_call: TRBV7-9; clone_size: -; cdr3_nt: TGTGCCAGCAGCTTAGAAGTAGGGCTAGACGTGGACGAGCAGTACTTC; cdr3_aa: CASSLEVGLDVDEQYF
j_call: TRBJ2-1; cdr3_length: 12; d_call: -; v_call: TRBV11-2; clone_size: -; cdr3_nt: TGTGCCAGCAGCTTAGGGGCAACTGAGCAGTTCTTC; cdr3_aa: CASSLGATEQFF
j_call: TRBJ1-1; cdr3_length: 14; d_call: -; v_call: TRBV5-4; clone_size: -; cdr3_nt: TGTGCCAGCAGCTTGCGACAAGCGAACACTGAAGCTTTCTTT; cdr3_aa: CASSLRQANTEAFF
j_call: TRBJ2-7; cdr3_length: 15; d_call: TRBD1; v_call: TRBV7-2; clone_size: -; cdr3_nt: TGTGCCAGCAGCATGACGACAGGGAGCTCCTACGAGCAGTACTTC; cdr3_aa: CASSMTTGSSYEQYF
j_call: TRBJ1-2; cdr3_length: 17; d_call: TRBD1; v_call: TRBV28; clone_size: few; cdr3_nt: TGTGCCAGCAGACAAACTACCACCACAGGGGGGAACTATGGCTACACCTTC; cdr3_aa: CASRQTTTTGGNYGYTF
j_call: TRBJ2-4; cdr3_length: 14; d_call: TRBD2; v_call: TRBV28; clone_size: -; cdr3_nt: TGTGCCAGCAGTCCCCCGGGGGGGCGAGACATTCAGTACTTC; cdr3_aa: CASSPPGGRDIQYF
j_call: TRBJ2-7; cdr3_length: 14; d_call: -; v_call: TRBV7-2; clone_size: -; cdr3_nt: TGTGCCAGCAGCTTAGCGCTCGTTTCCTACGAGCAGTACTTC; cdr3_aa: CASSLALVSYEQYF
j_call: TRBJ1-4; cdr3_length: 17; d_call: -; v_call: TRBV15; clone_size: -; cdr3_nt: TGTGCCACCAGCAGAGGACCCACGAGGGTAACTAATGAAAAACTGTTTTTT; cdr3_aa: CATSRGPTRVTNEKLFF
j_call: TRBJ1-2; cdr3_length: 13; d_call: TRBD1; v_call: TRBV30; clone_size: once; cdr3_nt: TGTGCCATCAAAGGACAGGGAAACTATGGCTACACCTTC; cdr3_aa: CAIKGQGNYGYTF
j_call: TRBJ1-2; cdr3_length: 14; d_call: -; v_call: TRBV28; clone_size: -; cdr3_nt: TGTGCCAGCAGATCGGGGGCTCTCGGCTATGGCTACACCTTC; cdr3_aa: CASRSGALGYGYTF
j_call: TRBJ2-7; cdr3_length: 12; d_call: -; v_call: TRBV7-9; clone_size: few; cdr3_nt: TGTGCCAGCAGCCCGACAGGCTACGAGCAGTACTTC; cdr3_aa: CASSPTGYEQYF
j_call: TRBJ2-4; cdr3_length: 15; d_call: TRBD2; v_call: TRBV10-2; clone_size: -; cdr3_nt: TGCGCCAGCAGTGACCGCGCTAGCGGGGGGATCATTCAGTACTTC; cdr3_aa: CASSDRASGGIIQYF
j_call: TRBJ2-1; cdr3_length: 12; d_call: -; v_call: TRBV30; clone_size: -; cdr3_nt: TGTGCCTGGAGTGCGAGGATTAGCCGACAGTTCTTC; cdr3_aa: CAWSARISRQFF
j_call: TRBJ1-2; cdr3_length: 13; d_call: -; v_call: TRBV6-6; clone_size: -; cdr3_nt: TGTGCCAGCAGTTACGACGGTAACTATGGCTACACCTTC; cdr3_aa: CASSYDGNYGYTF
j_call: TRBJ2-5; cdr3_length: 15; d_call: -; v_call: TRBV5-1; clone_size: -; cdr3_nt: TGCGCCAGCAGCCTAATGACTATCCCGAAGGAGACCCAGTACTTC; cdr3_aa: CASSLMTIPKETQYF
j_call: TRBJ2-7; cdr3_length: 16; d_call: -; v_call: TRBV28; clone_size: -; cdr3_nt: TGTGCCAGCAGTTTGAATCCAGGACTGGGTGGGGGCGAGCAGTACTTC; cdr3_aa: CASSLNPGLGGGEQYF